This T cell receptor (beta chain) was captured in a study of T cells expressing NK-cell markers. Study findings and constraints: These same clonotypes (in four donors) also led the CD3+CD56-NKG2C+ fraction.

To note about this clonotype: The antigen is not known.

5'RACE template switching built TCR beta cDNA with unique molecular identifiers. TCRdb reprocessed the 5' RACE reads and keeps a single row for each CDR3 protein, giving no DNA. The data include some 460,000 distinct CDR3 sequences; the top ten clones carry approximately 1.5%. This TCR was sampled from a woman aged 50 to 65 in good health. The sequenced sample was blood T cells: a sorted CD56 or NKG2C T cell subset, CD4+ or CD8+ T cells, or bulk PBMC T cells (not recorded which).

The CDR3 sequence is CASTGQDASYEQYF. This chain joins TRBV9 and TRBJ2-7; TCRdb's assignment of TRBD1 cannot be checked, as there is no DNA. Germline CDR1 reads SGDLS; CDR2 reads YYNGEE. There are 14 residues in the CDR3. The full variable domain, with the rest looked up from reference TRBV9 and TRBJ2-7, is DSGVTQTPKHLITATGQRVTLRCSPRSGDLSVYWYQQSLDQGLQFLIQYYNGEERAKGNILERFSAQQFPDLHSELNLSSLELGDSALYFCASTGQDASYEQYFGPGTRLTVT.